This T cell receptor beta chain emerged from a study of OX40 agonist ivuxolimab in advanced cancers. Study as a whole: The eligibility criteria allowed prior anti-PD-1, anti-PD-L1 or anti-CTLA-4 therapy, and under 50% had some. Three patients got partial responses; one had hepatocellular carcinoma and two had cutaneous melanoma.

This clone was seen just once. The antigen is not known. Trimming took 4 bases from V and 3 from J; bases not matched to a gene: 5. CDR3 length: 14 residues. Germline loops: CDR1 SGHDN, CDR2 FVKESK. Method: immunoSEQ multiplex PCR; TCRdb's copy keeps in-frame clones and lacks some. This table has 77,000 or so clones, approximately 92% appearing once. Study-level results: It was also the case that some nonresponders had low normalized T-cell clonal expansion.

The chain couples TRBV14 to TRBJ2-7; 8 nucleotides line up with TRBD1. The clonotype comes from an adult with an advanced solid tumor such as melanoma, head and neck, liver or kidney cancer. The sequenced sample was CD4+ or CD8+ T cells sorted from blood, obtained in a trial of the OX40 agonist ivuxolimab. The CDR3 protein is CASSRPGQVYEQYF. For the CDR3, the DNA is TGTGCCAGCAGCCGTCCGGGACAGGTCTACGAGCAGTACTTC.